Listed below are T cell receptor beta chains from one sample, sequenced in a study of PD-L1 blockade in urothelial cancer. Clones were sequenced by immunoSEQ multiplex PCR, and TCRdb holds only the in-frame ones, with some missing. The sample includes about 73,000 clones, roughly 91% of them seen just once. The sequences come from PBMCs, collected around atezolizumab (anti-PD-L1) treatment. Source of these receptors: a man in his sixties with urothelial cancer. The conserved cysteine and the conserved F or W are not part of the CDR3 here. Only some rows state a clone size, as once, few, many or a class for expanded clones.

clone size	V gene	J gene	CDR3 protein
.	TRBV6-1	TRBJ2-1	ASSLSGTYNEQF
.	TRBV6-5	TRBJ2-7	ASSYAGRASYEQY
.	TRBV27	TRBJ2-3	ASSPPGGTDTQY
.	TRBV28	TRBJ2-7	ASSLAGYEQY
.	TRBV4-3	TRBJ2-1	ASSQITALYNEQF
.	TRBV7-2	TRBJ1-2	ASTLVGAYGYT
.	TRBV5-6	TRBJ1-5	ASSLGGQINQPQH
.	TRBV19	TRBJ1-1	ASSSTDRGGTEAF
.	TRBV6-1	TRBJ2-7	ASSEGVRAVFYEQY
.	TRBV5-5	TRBJ1-1	ASSLYPRENTEAF
.	TRBV1	TRBJ2-1	TSSQASGGRGVF
.	TRBV2	TRBJ2-5	ASSQRGGGETQY
.	TRBV6-1	TRBJ2-7	ASSGDRGPFYEQY
.	TRBV6-1	TRBJ2-1	ASSEGGGLWGSPNNEQF
.	TRBV7-2	TRBJ2-1	ASSQDNEQF
.	TRBV9	TRBJ1-3	ASSPMTGNSGNTIY
.	TRBV4-1	TRBJ2-7	ASSQAKTSGRASDEQY
.	TRBV6-5	TRBJ2-3	ASSQLEVTDTQY
.	TRBV5-1	TRBJ2-7	ASSPPNTGDKKNEQY
once	TRBV25-1	TRBJ1-1	ASGPGLGVNTEAF
.	TRBV10-3	TRBJ1-1	AISSTGSESEAF
few	TRBV2	TRBJ2-2	ASMGRAGELF
.	TRBV5-6	TRBJ1-2	ASSLGPRGNYGYT
few	TRBV11-2	TRBJ2-1	ASSFRGEQF
.	TRBV30	TRBJ1-5	AWTPGGGQPQH
.	TRBV7-9	TRBJ2-6	ASSSTGVPGANVLT
.	TRBV7-2	TRBJ2-2	ASSRYRGRANTGELF
.	TRBV19	TRBJ2-7	ASSTGSYEQY
.	TRBV7-2	TRBJ2-7	ASSLAASGTYEQY
once	TRBV19	TRBJ2-2	ASIRRGVNTGELF
.	TRBV28	TRBJ2-3	ASSSTSGRAEGTQY
few	TRBV6-1	TRBJ1-2	ASSEGTGVRYT
.	TRBV15	TRBJ1-4	ATSRDPTANEKLF
.	TRBV9	TRBJ2-6	ASSVDSGSSGANVLT
.	TRBV4-1	TRBJ2-7	ASSQAPGTGTYEQY
.	TRBV5-4	TRBJ2-4	ASSLSLESNIQY
few	TRBV4-1	TRBJ1-2	ASSRPGQGTWA